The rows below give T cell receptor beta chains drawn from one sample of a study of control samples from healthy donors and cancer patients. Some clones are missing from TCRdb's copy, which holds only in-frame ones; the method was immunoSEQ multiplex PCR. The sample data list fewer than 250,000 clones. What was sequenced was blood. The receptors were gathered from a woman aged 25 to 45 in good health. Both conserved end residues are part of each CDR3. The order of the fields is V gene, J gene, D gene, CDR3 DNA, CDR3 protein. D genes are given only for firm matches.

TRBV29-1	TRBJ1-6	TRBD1	TGCAGCGTGAGAATTCACTGGGACAGGTCTTCACCCCTCCACTTT	CSVRIHWDRSSPLHF
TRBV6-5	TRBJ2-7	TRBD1	TGTGCCAGCAGCATCTCGACAGGGCGCGAGCAGTACTTC	CASSISTGREQYF
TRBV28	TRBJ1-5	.	TGTGCCAGCAGTTCGACAGGTTATCAGCCCCAGCATTTT	CASSSTGYQPQHF
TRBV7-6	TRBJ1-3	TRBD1	TGTGCCAGCAGCTTAGGGGTTAGGGGGCCGCTGCGCTCTGGAAACACCATATATTTT	CASSLGVRGPLRSGNTIYF
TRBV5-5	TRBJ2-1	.	TGTGCCAGCAGCCGATACGATAGGGGCCCTAACAATGAGCAGTTCTTC	CASSRYDRGPNNEQFF
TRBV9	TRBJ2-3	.	TGTGCCAGCAGCGCCACGGGGGCCAGCACAGATACGCAGTATTTT	CASSATGASTDTQYF
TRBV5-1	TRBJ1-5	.	TGCGCCAGCAGCCCAGGGACGGTTAGCAATCAGCCCCAGCATTTT	CASSPGTVSNQPQHF
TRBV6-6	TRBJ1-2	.	TGTGCCAGCAGCCTGGCGGGGGTTGGAAATGGCTACACCTTC	CASSLAGVGNGYTF
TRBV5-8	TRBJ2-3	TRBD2	TGTGCCAGCAGCTCTCCCCGGGGGGAGACAGATACGCAGTATTTT	CASSSPRGETDTQYF
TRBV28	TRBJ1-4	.	TGTGCCAGCACGGAGAAGTATTCAACTAATGAAAAACTGTTTTTT	CASTEKYSTNEKLFF
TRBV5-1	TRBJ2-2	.	TGCGCCAGCAGCTTGACAGAAAACACCGGGGAGCTGTTTTTT	CASSLTENTGELFF
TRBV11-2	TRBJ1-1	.	TGTGCCAGCAGCCTCTTGGGGGCAGACGCTTTCTTT	CASSLLGADAFF
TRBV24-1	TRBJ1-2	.	TGTGCCACCAGTGACCGGAGGGATGGCTACACCTTC	CATSDRRDGYTF
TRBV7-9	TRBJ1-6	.	TGTGCCAGCAGCTTAGGGGACCTCTATAATTCACCCCTCCACTTT	CASSLGDLYNSPLHF
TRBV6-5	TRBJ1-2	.	TGTGCCAGCAGTCTAGACACGGCCTATGGCTACACCTTC	CASSLDTAYGYTF
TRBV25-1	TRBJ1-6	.	TGTGCCAGCCGGGGCTTTAGCTCCTATAATTCACCCCTCCACTTT	CASRGFSSYNSPLHF
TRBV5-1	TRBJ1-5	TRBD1	TGCGCCAGCAGCTGGACAGGGGGACAGCCCCAGCATTTT	CASSWTGGQPQHF
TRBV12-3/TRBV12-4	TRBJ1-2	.	TGTGCCAGCAGTTGGACGGTGAACTATGGCTACACCTTC	CASSWTVNYGYTF